This entry lists 29 T cell receptor beta chains sequenced from one sample in a study of T-cell reconstitution after alpha-beta-depleted transplantation in children. A library of TCRbeta sequences, prepared with unique molecular identifiers, was generated. TCRdb reanalysed the PCR reads using MiXCR and keeps one entry per CDR3 protein. The sample consists of roughly 500,000 distinct CDR3 sequences, approximately 32% of them appearing once. The material was PBMCs from the stem cell graft donor, obtained from the stem cell graft. The receptors shown here come from a human donor who donated a stem cell graft to a child with aplastic anemia.

The rearrangement uses TRBV6-1 and TRBJ1-2, with 7 bases identical to TRBD1. From germline, CDR1 is MNHNS and CDR2 SASEGT. The CDR3 covers 14 residues. J lost 2 bases, V lost 5 bases, and 5 bases had no gene match. In DNA form, the CDR3 reads TGTGCCAGCAGTACCGGACAGGAGAACTATGGCTACACCTTC. Translated, it gives CASSTGQENYGYTF.

With respect to this clonotype: One end of the junction varies from germline; a read error may be responsible. V gene TRBV6-2 or TRBV6-3 combines with J gene TRBJ1-5, with D maybe TRBD1 (5 bases). CDR3 length: 13 residues. The germline V gene has CDR1 MNHEY and CDR2 SVGEGT. CDR3 in amino acids: CASLSGFNQPKHF. CDR3 in DNA: TGTGCCAGCTTATCAGGGTTCAATCAGCCCAAGCATTTT.

This clonotype was counted a few times. The chain has TRBV20-1 and TRBJ2-7, with 7 bases aligning to TRBD1. The trim removed 1 base at V and 0 bases at J, leaving 15 bases unmatched. This CDR3 has 18 residues. Germline lookup yields CDR1 DFQATT and CDR2 SNEGSKA (reference sequence). The CDR3 spells CSARGVGGYDPFSYEQYV. CDR3 coding DNA: TGCAGTGCTAGAGGAGTAGGGGGCTATGATCCTTTCTCCTACGAGCAGTACGTC.

The chain is built from TRBV7-9 and TRBJ2-7; no definite D call. Deletions cut 2 bases from V and 4 bases from J, with 6 bases between. The germline CDR1 and CDR2 sequences are SEHNR and FQNEAQ (reference sequence). CDR3 length equals 12 residues. The CDR3 protein is CASSLSDYEQYF. The CDR3 DNA is TGTGCCAGCAGCTTAAGCGATTACGAGCAGTACTTC.

This chain joins TRBV9 and TRBJ1-2, with TRBD1 identical over 8 bases. This CDR3 comprises 16 residues. The V segment lost 4 bases and the J segment 5 bases; nucleotides outside the gene matches: 13. Germline CDR1 SGDLS, CDR2 YYNGEE. CDR3 DNA sequence: TGTGCCAGCAGCACCCCTTCCGGGACAGGACCTTATGGCTACACCTTC. Encoded protein: CASSTPSGTGPYGYTF.

V gene TRBV20-1 combines with J gene TRBJ2-4; D tentatively fits TRBD1 or TRBD2 (5 bases each). Looked up from germline, CDR1 is DFQATT and CDR2 is SNEGSKA (reference sequence). The CDR3 consists of 13 residues. The V gene lost 1 base and the J gene lost 2 bases, with 6 bases spanning the gap. The CDR3 reads CSARAGPKNIQYF. The CDR3 DNA is TGCAGTGCTAGAGCGGGGCCCAAAAACATTCAGTACTTC.

CDR3 sequence reads: CASSLGEGHMYEQYV. CDR3 coding DNA: TGTGCCAGCAGCTTAGGCGAGGGACACATGTACGAGCAGTACGTC. V and J are TRBV7-9 and TRBJ2-7; possibly TRBD1 for D (6 bases). The germline V and J ends were trimmed by 1 base and 4 bases, with 14 bases remaining between them. The CDR3 is made up of 15 amino acids. Germline CDR1 SEHNR, CDR2 FQNEAQ (reference sequence).

The chain combines TRBV6-1 with TRBJ2-4; perhaps TRBD2 as D (6 bases). Germline CDR1 and CDR2: MNHNS and SASEGT. The V end was cut by 6 bases, the J end by 8 bases, with 17 bases between. The CDR3 has 14 residues. CDR3 coding DNA: TGTGCCAGCAGACCAGATGGACCGGGGGACATTCAGTACTTC. It translates to CASRPDGPGDIQYF.

The chain links TRBV5-1 to TRBJ2-2, with 7 bases identical to TRBD2. The CDR3 length is 18 residues. V was pared by 6 bases and J by 1 base, with 15 bases of the junction left unmatched. The germline gives CDR1 SGHRS, CDR2 YFSETQ. For the CDR3, the DNA is TGCGCCAGCAAAAGGCAGTTGCGGGAGTTAGGGAACACCGGGGAGCTGTTTTTT. This codes for CASKRQLRELGNTGELFF. Full variable domain (rest looked up from reference TRBV5-1 and TRBJ2-2): KAGVTQTPRYLIKTRGQQVTLSCSPISGHRSVSWYQQTPGQGLQFLFEYFSETQRNKGNFPGRFSGRQFSNSRSEMNVSTLELGDSALYLCASKRQLRELGNTGELFFGEGSRLTVL.

This chain uses TRBV3-1 with TRBJ1-2; the match to TRBD1 covers 7 bases. The CDR3 is made up of 16 amino acids. V shed 0 bases and J 1 base; nucleotides not matched to a gene: 5. Germline loops: CDR1 LGHDT, CDR2 YNNKEL (reference sequence). For the CDR3, the DNA is TGTGCCAGCAGCCAAGAAGCGACAGGGAATAACTATGGCTACACCTTC. This translates into CASSQEATGNNYGYTF.

A few counts support this clonotype. The chain has TRBV5-6 and TRBJ1-1, with no clear D. The V gene lost 0 bases and the J gene lost 0 bases, with 12 bases spanning the gap. CDR1 is SGHDT and CDR2 is YYEEEE in the germline V gene. This CDR3 has 16 residues. CDR3 in DNA: TGTGCCAGCAGCTTGGCCGGCGGTTTCATGAACACTGAAGCTTTCTTT. Translated, it gives CASSLAGGFMNTEAFF. Full variable domain (outside the CDR3, taken from reference TRBV5-6 and TRBJ1-1): DAGVTQSPTHLIKTRGQQVTLRCSPKSGHDTVSWYQQALGQGPQFIFQYYEEEERQRGNFPDRFSGHQFPNYSSELNVNALLLGDSALYLCASSLAGGFMNTEAFFGQGTRLTVV.

The chain carries TRBV15 and TRBJ2-1, with TRBD2 identical over 9 bases. This CDR3 contains 16 residues. Germline-derived CDR1 and CDR2 are LNHNV and YYDKDF (reference sequence). The trim removed 0 bases at V and 3 bases at J, leaving 3 bases unmatched. The CDR3 nucleotides read TGTGCCACCAGCAGAGATTGGCGGGGGGGCTACAATGAGCAGTTCTTC. Protein sequence: CATSRDWRGGYNEQFF.

This chain joins TRBV29-1 and TRBJ1-1; D possibly corresponds to TRBD1 (5 bases). Trimming shortened V by 5 bases and J by 1 base, and 14 bases separated the two germline ends. Germline V gives CDR1 SQVTM, CDR2 ANQGSEA. This CDR3 has 14 amino acids. DNA for the CDR3: TGCAGCGTTCTCAATCTCAGGGCGAACACTGAAGCTTTCTTT. It is translated as CSVLNLRANTEAFF.

This rearrangement joins TRBV10-1 to TRBJ1-3; 7 nucleotides align to TRBD1. The germline gives CDR1 WNHNN, CDR2 SYGVQD (reference sequence). CDR3 size: 17 residues. Unmatched junction bases numbered 9, after V lost 0 bases and J lost 4 bases. The CDR3 loop reads CASSESTGIDDGNTIYF. The CDR3 region has the DNA TGCGCCAGCAGTGAGTCGACAGGGATCGACGACGGAAACACCATATATTTT.

V gene TRBV28 combines with J gene TRBJ2-2; D ambiguous. Trimming left V 6 bases short and J 4 bases short, with 9 bases between. The CDR3 is 13 residues long. Germline V gene sequence: CDR1 MDHEN, CDR2 SYDVKM. The CDR3 region is CASRGSGTGELFF. In nucleotides, the CDR3 is TGTGCCAGCAGGGGTTCCGGCACCGGGGAGCTGTTTTTT.

This chain links TRBV6-2 or TRBV6-3 with TRBJ1-1; possible D gene TRBD1, 6 bases. V lost 5 bases and J lost 1, with 14 bases in between. In germline, CDR1 is MNHEY, CDR2 SVGEGT. The CDR3 is made up of 15 amino acids. CDR3 sequence (DNA): TGTGCCAGCAGTCGCCCGGGGGCGGGGAACACTGAAGCTTTCTTT. It specifies CASSRPGAGNTEAFF.

This clonotype was detected a few times. V usage is TRBV27 and J usage is TRBJ2-1; 10 bases line up with TRBD2. Per germline, CDR1 MNHEY and CDR2 SMNVEV (reference sequence). CDR3 length equals 15 residues. V was pared by 3 bases and J by 6 bases, with 5 bases of the junction left unmatched. CDR3 residues: CASSFRLAGLNEQFF. The CDR3 region has the DNA TGTGCCAGCAGTTTCCGACTAGCGGGCCTCAATGAGCAGTTCTTC.

This clonotype has more than one count but fewer than ten. The chain couples TRBV7-2 to TRBJ2-3; 10 bases fit TRBD2. The V segment lost 5 bases and the J segment 3 bases; nucleotides outside the gene matches: 8. The CDR3 spans 16 residues. From germline, CDR1 is SGHTA and CDR2 FQGNSA. CDR3 in amino acids: CASSRRLAGGTDTQYF. CDR3 in DNA: TGTGCCAGCAGCCGTAGACTAGCGGGTGGGACAGATACGCAGTATTTT.

This clonotype has a handful of counts. The rearrangement joins TRBV9 to TRBJ2-5; D is perhaps TRBD1 (6 bases). Deletions cut 4 bases from V and 2 bases from J, with 12 bases between. Germline lookup yields CDR1 SGDLS and CDR2 YYNGEE. The CDR3 is made up of 14 amino acids. CDR3 DNA sequence: TGTGCCAGCAGCCCATCAGGGACACAAGAGACCCAGTACTTC. Its protein is CASSPSGTQETQYF.

This clonotype was seen once. The CDR3 nucleotides read TGTGCCAGCAGCTTTCTGGGGCCCCTGTACTTC. Its translation: CASSFLGPLYF. The chain carries TRBV11-2 and TRBJ2-5, with D tentatively TRBD1 (5 bases). There are 11 residues in the CDR3. Germline loops: CDR1 SGHAT, CDR2 FQNNGV. Trimming pared 3 bases from V and 13 bases from J, leaving 12 bases between.

This clonotype was counted at least ten times. V gene TRBV7-7 combines with J gene TRBJ2-2, with D perhaps being TRBD1 or TRBD2 (7 bases each). Germline CDR1 is SSHAT and CDR2 is FNYEAQ (reference sequence). The germline V and J ends were trimmed by 0 bases and 4 bases, with 12 bases remaining between them. The CDR3 has 16 amino acids. The CDR3 sequence is CASSLATGRGTGELFF. Here the CDR3 DNA reads TGTGCCAGCAGCTTAGCGACAGGGAGGGGCACCGGGGAGCTGTTTTTT.

This rearrangement joins TRBV6-5 to TRBJ2-5, with D unresolved. V lost 6 bases to trimming and J lost 5 bases, with 10 bases between them. This CDR3 has 12 amino acids. The germline gives CDR1 MNHEY, CDR2 SVGAGI. CDR3 bases: TGTGCCAGCAGGGATCACGGGGAGACCCAGTACTTC. It specifies CASRDHGETQYF.

The J gene is TRBJ2-1, the V gene TRBV28, with TRBD2 matching over 7 bases. The CDR3 loop spans 15 amino acids. Germline assignment: CDR1 MDHEN and CDR2 SYDVKM. The J segment lost 7 bases and the V segment lost 7 bases, leaving 13 bases of the junction unmatched. The CDR3 sequence: CASNAHSGRVNEQFF. The CDR3 bases are TGTGCCAGCAACGCCCATAGCGGGCGAGTAAATGAGCAGTTCTTC.

This clonotype was detected a few times. V is TRBV28 and J is TRBJ2-7; D gene uncertain. The CDR3 runs 12 residues. Trimming shortened V by 1 base and J by 7 bases, and 8 bases separated the two germline ends. Germline V gene data show CDR1 as MDHEN and CDR2 as SYDVKM. DNA of the CDR3: TGTGCCAGCAGTTTATCGGAAGGAGAGCAGTACTTC. Translation: CASSLSEGEQYF.

The V gene is TRBV5-1, the J gene TRBJ2-1; the D call may be TRBD1 or TRBD2 (5 bases each). The ends were cut back, 5 bases at V and 2 bases at J, with 14 bases in the middle. CDR3 length: 15 residues. Looked up from germline, CDR1 is SGHRS and CDR2 is YFSETQ. This chain's CDR3 is CASRFGAVTYNEQFF. The CDR3 nucleotides read TGCGCCAGCAGATTCGGGGCGGTGACCTACAATGAGCAGTTCTTC. Full variable domain (rest looked up from reference TRBV5-1 and TRBJ2-1): KAGVTQTPRYLIKTRGQQVTLSCSPISGHRSVSWYQQTPGQGLQFLFEYFSETQRNKGNFPGRFSGRQFSNSRSEMNVSTLELGDSALYLCASRFGAVTYNEQFFGPGTRLTVL.

V gene TRBV20-1 combines with J gene TRBJ2-2, with 15 nucleotides matching TRBD2. Trimming cost V 2 bases and J 5 bases; bases outside gene matches: 9. The CDR3 length is 18 residues. Germline V gene sequence: CDR1 DFQATT, CDR2 SNEGSKA (reference sequence). Here the CDR3 DNA reads TGCAGTGCTAGATCCGGACTAGCGGGAGGGCCGAGGACCGGGGAGCTGTTTTTT. It translates to CSARSGLAGGPRTGELFF.

V is TRBV3-1 and J is TRBJ1-6; D may be TRBD1 (5 bases). The V and J ends lost 0 bases and 6 bases respectively, with 15 bases between them. Germline CDR1 and CDR2: LGHDT and YNNKEL (reference sequence). The CDR3 is made up of 17 amino acids. The CDR3 protein is CASSQDGLGRRNSPLHF. The CDR3 nucleotides read TGTGCCAGCAGCCAAGATGGATTGGGACGGCGTAATTCACCCCTCCACTTT.

V is TRBV20-1 and J is TRBJ1-6; tentatively, D is TRBD1 (6 bases). The V gene's germline CDR1 is DFQATT and CDR2 SNEGSKA (reference sequence). The V end lost 2 bases, the J end lost 5 bases, and 10 bases lay between the germline ends. The CDR3 extends over 14 amino acids. CDR3 protein: CSARFTGHNSPLHF. CDR3 nucleotide sequence: TGCAGTGCTAGATTTACAGGGCATAATTCACCCCTCCACTTT.

The genes are TRBV19 and TRBJ2-1; D gene unclear. This CDR3 region has 19 residues. CDR1 and CDR2 from the germline V gene are LNHDA and SQIVND (reference sequence). The V end lost 0 bases, the J end lost 0 bases, and 18 bases lay between the germline ends. CDR3 in DNA: TGTGCCAGTAGTATAGATAAGGGTGGCTACACGAGCTCCTACAATGAGCAGTTCTTC. Translated, it gives CASSIDKGGYTSSYNEQFF.